Listed below are T cell receptor beta chains from one sample, sequenced in a study of T cell clonotyping in hematopoietic cell transplantation. Some clones are missing from TCRdb's copy, which holds only in-frame ones; the method was immunoSEQ multiplex PCR. Of about 45,000 clones in the sample, roughly 94% were seen once. The sample was peripheral blood mononuclear cells. The receptors stem from a woman between 50 and 59 years old in good health. Some clones in this sample may be carry-over from other donors' samples. CDR3s include the opening cysteine and the closing phenylalanine or tryptophan. D genes are given only for firm matches. The listing skips clone size in some rows; elsewhere it reads once, few, many or a size class.

V gene,J gene,D gene,clone size,CDR3 protein,CDR3 DNA
TRBV9,TRBJ1-5,NA,NA,CASSESGGEDNQPQHF,TGTGCCAGCAGCGAATCCGGGGGAGAAGACAATCAGCCCCAGCATTTT
TRBV4-3,TRBJ2-2,NA,NA,CASSQDSQEAGELFF,TGCGCCAGCAGCCAAGATTCCCAGGAGGCCGGGGAGCTGTTTTTT
TRBV19,TRBJ2-3,NA,few,CASSVRLPDTQYF,TGTGCCAGTAGTGTCCGACTGCCAGATACGCAGTATTTT
TRBV5-1,TRBJ2-2,NA,NA,CASSLGLVTGELFF,TGCGCCAGCAGCTTGGGACTAGTTACCGGGGAGCTGTTTTTT
TRBV29-1,TRBJ2-1,TRBD1,NA,CSVPPGQGDYNEQFF,TGCAGCGTGCCCCCCGGACAGGGGGACTACAATGAGCAGTTCTTC
TRBV29-1,TRBJ1-1,NA,NA,CSAGRGGRNTEAFF,TGCAGCGCGGGACGGGGAGGACGGAACACTGAAGCTTTCTTT
TRBV25-1,TRBJ2-5,NA,NA,CASSRDSSQETQYF,TGTGCCAGCAGCCGGGACTCCTCCCAAGAGACCCAGTACTTC
TRBV4-3,TRBJ2-7,TRBD2,NA,CASSQGTSGGTSSYEQYF,TGCGCCAGCAGCCAGGGGACTAGCGGGGGGACTAGCTCCTACGAGCAGTACTTC
TRBV19,TRBJ2-7,NA,NA,CASSIVHGMEQYF,TGTGCCAGTAGTATAGTCCACGGGATGGAGCAGTACTTC
TRBV4-2,TRBJ2-7,TRBD1,NA,CASSRTGEMVEQYF,TGTGCCAGCAGCCGGACAGGGGAAATGGTCGAGCAGTACTTC
TRBV15,TRBJ1-5,NA,NA,CATSRDWGGRSTQPQHF,TGTGCCACCAGCAGAGATTGGGGGGGCCGAAGTACGCAGCCCCAGCATTTT
TRBV5-6,TRBJ2-3,NA,NA,CASSRWGPSTDTQYF,TGTGCCAGCAGCCGATGGGGGCCTAGCACAGATACGCAGTATTTT
TRBV5-4,TRBJ2-7,NA,few,CASNELGDYEQYF,TGTGCCAGCAACGAATTAGGGGACTACGAGCAGTACTTC
TRBV11-2,TRBJ2-7,NA,NA,CASSPRRGNEQYF,TGTGCCAGCAGCCCGAGACGGGGGAACGAGCAGTACTTC
TRBV27,TRBJ2-1,TRBD2,NA,CASSFQRGGLGNEQFF,TGTGCCAGCAGTTTCCAGCGGGGGGGCTTAGGCAATGAGCAGTTCTTC
TRBV5-1,TRBJ2-1,TRBD2,NA,CASSSLAGETYNEQFF,TGCGCCAGCAGCTCTCTAGCGGGGGAAACCTACAATGAGCAGTTCTTC
TRBV14,TRBJ1-2,NA,NA,CASSPWDQSGDYGYTF,TGTGCCAGCAGCCCGTGGGACCAGTCAGGAGACTATGGCTACACCTTC
TRBV30,TRBJ1-3,TRBD1,NA,CAWGKRQGAGNTIYF,TGTGCCTGGGGAAAACGCCAGGGGGCAGGAAACACCATATATTTT
TRBV5-1,TRBJ2-3,NA,NA,CASSLHTDTQYF,TGCGCCAGCAGCCTGCACACAGATACGCAGTATTTT
TRBV28,TRBJ1-2,TRBD1,once,CASSFATGLVQGGYTF,TGTGCCAGCAGTTTTGCGACAGGGCTTGTTCAAGGGGGCTACACCTTC
TRBV14,TRBJ2-6,NA,NA,CASSRRSNSGANVLTF,TGTGCCAGCAGCCGCCGGTCCAACTCTGGGGCCAACGTCCTGACTTTC
TRBV9,TRBJ2-3,NA,NA,CASSVDSVDTDTQYF,TGTGCCAGCAGCGTAGATTCGGTCGACACAGATACGCAGTATTTT
TRBV11-3,TRBJ2-4,TRBD2,NA,CASSARGRVNIQYF,TGTGCCAGCAGCGCCCGAGGGAGGGTAAACATTCAGTACTTC
TRBV6-5,TRBJ1-2,NA,once,CASSPQTVDYGYTF,TGTGCCAGCAGCCCTCAAACGGTGGACTATGGCTACACCTTC
TRBV19,TRBJ2-7,TRBD1,NA,CATRGTGTYEQYF,TGTGCCACTAGAGGGACAGGGACCTACGAGCAGTACTTC
TRBV4-3,TRBJ2-2,NA,NA,CASSQDTAGGSNTGELFF,TGCGCCAGCAGCCAAGATACGGCAGGGGGGTCGAACACCGGGGAGCTGTTTTTT